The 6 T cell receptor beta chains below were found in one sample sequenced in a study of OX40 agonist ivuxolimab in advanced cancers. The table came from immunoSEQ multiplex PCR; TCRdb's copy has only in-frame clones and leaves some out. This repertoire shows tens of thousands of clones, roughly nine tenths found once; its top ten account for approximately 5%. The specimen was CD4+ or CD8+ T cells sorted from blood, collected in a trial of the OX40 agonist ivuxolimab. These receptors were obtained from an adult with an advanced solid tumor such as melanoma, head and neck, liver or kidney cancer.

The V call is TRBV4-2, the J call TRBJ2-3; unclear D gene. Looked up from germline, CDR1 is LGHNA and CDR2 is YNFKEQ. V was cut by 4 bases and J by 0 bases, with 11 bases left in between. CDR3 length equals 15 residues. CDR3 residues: CASSPVTASTDTQYF. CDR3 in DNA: TGTGCCAGCAGCCCCGTTACGGCTAGCACAGATACGCAGTATTTT.

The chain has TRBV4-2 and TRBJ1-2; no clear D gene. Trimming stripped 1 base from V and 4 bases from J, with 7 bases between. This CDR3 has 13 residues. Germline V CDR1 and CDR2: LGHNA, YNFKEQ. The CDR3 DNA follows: TGTGCCAGCAGCCAAGCCGCGCGCTATGGCTACACCTTC. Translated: CASSQAARYGYTF.

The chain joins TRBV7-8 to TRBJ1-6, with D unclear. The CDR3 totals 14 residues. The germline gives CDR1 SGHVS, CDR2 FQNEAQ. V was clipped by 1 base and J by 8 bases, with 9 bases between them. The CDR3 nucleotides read TGTGCCAGCAGCTTAGTAGGCCGGGATTCACCCCTCCACTTT. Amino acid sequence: CASSLVGRDSPLHF.

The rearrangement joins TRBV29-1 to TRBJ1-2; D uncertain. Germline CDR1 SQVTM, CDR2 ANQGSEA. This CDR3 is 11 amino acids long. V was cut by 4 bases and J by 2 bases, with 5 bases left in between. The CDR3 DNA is TGCAGCGTTGCGCAAAACTATGGCTACACCTTC. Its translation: CSVAQNYGYTF.

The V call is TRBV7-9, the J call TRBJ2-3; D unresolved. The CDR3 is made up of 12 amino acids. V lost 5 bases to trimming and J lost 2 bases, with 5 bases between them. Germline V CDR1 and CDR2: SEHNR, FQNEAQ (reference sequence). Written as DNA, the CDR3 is TGTGCCAGCAGCACCACCACAGATACGCAGTATTTT. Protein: CASSTTTDTQYF.

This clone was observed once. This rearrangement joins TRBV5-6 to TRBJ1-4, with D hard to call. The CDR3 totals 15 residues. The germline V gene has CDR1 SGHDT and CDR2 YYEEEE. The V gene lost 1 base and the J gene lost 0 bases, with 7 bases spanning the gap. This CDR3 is CASSLFKTTNEKLFF. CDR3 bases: TGTGCCAGCAGCTTGTTTAAGACAACTAATGAAAAACTGTTTTTT.